This T cell receptor beta chain originates from a study of shared clonotypes between healthy human individuals. Germline V gene sequence: CDR1 SGHRS, CDR2 YFSETQ. The CDR3 has 15 residues. The V end was cut by 0 bases, the J end by 2 bases, with 8 bases between. Remarks on this clone: This same CDR3 is encoded by further DNA sequences in the sample.

Clones were read by immunoSEQ multiplex PCR, and TCRdb kept only the in-frame ones, dropping some. The table has approximately 2,300,000 clones, 80% to 95% seen once. The chain links TRBV5-1 to TRBJ1-4; D is undetermined. Sequencing was performed on naive CD4+ T cells from PBMCs. Subset noted: CD45RA+ positively selected. This TCR was recovered from a young man in good health. Some clones in this sample may be carry-over from other donors' samples. The CDR3 sequence: CASSLGGSTNEKLFF. The CDR3 bases are TGCGCCAGCAGCTTGGGTGGGAGTACTAATGAAAAACTGTTTTTT.